Listed below are T cell receptor beta chains from one sample, sequenced in a study of T cell changes during pregnancy in multiple sclerosis. Generated by immunoSEQ multiplex PCR, the TCRdb table keeps only in-frame clones and is missing some. The sample has about 70,000 clones, around 94% seen once; the top ten hold 0.58%. The material sequenced was peripheral blood, taken in the third trimester of pregnancy. These receptors were collected from a female donor with multiple sclerosis, enrolled in a pregnancy study. CDR3s include the opening cysteine and the closing phenylalanine or tryptophan. Each record gives: CDR3 length, clone size, V gene, D gene, J gene, CDR3 protein, CDR3 DNA. The D gene is left open where the match is weak. Part of the rows lack a size; the others show once, few, many or a class for expanded clones.

17,NA,TRBV21-1,NA,TRBJ2-7,CASSNYDREPIKPEQYF,TGTGCCAGCAGCAACTACGACAGGGAACCAATTAAGCCCGAGCAGTACTTC
11,NA,TRBV2,NA,TRBJ2-2,CASTHTGELFF,TGTGCCAGCACCCATACCGGGGAGCTGTTTTTT
16,NA,TRBV6-5,TRBD2,TRBJ2-3,CASSYPQDGGADTQYF,TGTGCCAGCAGTTACCCCCAGGACGGGGGGGCCGATACGCAGTATTTT
14,NA,TRBV19,NA,TRBJ1-1,CASSILHPRGEAFF,TGTGCCAGTAGTATATTACACCCGAGAGGTGAAGCTTTCTTT
16,NA,TRBV6-1,NA,TRBJ1-4,CASSERLGRANEKLFF,TGTGCCAGCAGTGAAAGGCTGGGGAGGGCTAATGAAAAACTGTTTTTT
14,NA,TRBV5-6,TRBD1,TRBJ1-1,CASSYDRVGSEAFF,TGTGCCAGCAGTTATGACAGGGTGGGGTCTGAAGCTTTCTTT
19,NA,TRBV7-2,NA,TRBJ2-2,CASSFPASRAAQTTGELFF,TGTGCCAGCAGCTTTCCTGCCTCCAGGGCGGCCCAAACGACCGGGGAGCTGTTTTTT
16,NA,TRBV11-2,NA,TRBJ2-7,CASSLAWWTAPYEQYF,TGTGCCAGCAGCTTAGCCTGGTGGACTGCCCCCTACGAGCAGTACTTC
16,NA,TRBV6-4,TRBD2,TRBJ2-2,CASSVTSGANGGELFF,TGTGCCAGCAGTGTAACTAGCGGGGCCAATGGCGGGGAGCTGTTTTTT
13,NA,TRBV9,NA,TRBJ2-1,CASSVGHANEQFF,TGTGCCAGCAGCGTAGGACACGCTAATGAGCAGTTCTTC
17,NA,TRBV19,TRBD1,TRBJ2-3,CASRERQGIFGTDTQYF,TGTGCCAGTAGGGAGAGACAGGGCATCTTTGGCACAGATACGCAGTATTTT
12,NA,TRBV18,NA,TRBJ2-7,CASSPYGYEQYF,TGTGCCAGCTCACCATACGGGTACGAGCAGTACTTC
18,NA,TRBV11-3,TRBD1,TRBJ2-5,CASSSYQKVGTGAETQYF,TGTGCCAGCAGCTCCTACCAAAAGGTCGGGACAGGAGCAGAGACCCAGTACTTC
13,NA,TRBV2,TRBD1,TRBJ2-5,CASSGDREETQYF,TGTGCCAGCAGTGGGGACAGGGAAGAGACCCAGTACTTC
17,few,TRBV9,NA,TRBJ2-2,CASSVNRQLANTGELFF,TGTGCCAGCAGCGTAAATAGACAACTCGCGAACACCGGGGAGCTGTTTTTT
20,NA,TRBV9,TRBD2,TRBJ2-5,CASSVGDVASGVFGQETQYF,TGTGCCAGCAGCGTAGGAGATGTTGCTAGCGGGGTTTTCGGCCAAGAGACCCAGTACTTC
13,NA,TRBV10-3,NA,TRBJ2-7,CAIGPQGAYEQYF,TGTGCCATCGGACCACAGGGTGCCTACGAGCAGTACTTC
15,NA,TRBV9,NA,TRBJ2-7,CASSEGPRPTYEQYF,TGTGCCAGCAGCGAGGGGCCTAGACCCACCTACGAGCAGTACTTC
15,NA,TRBV7-2,NA,TRBJ1-6,CASSLARGVGSPLHF,TGTGCCAGCAGCTTAGCTCGGGGGGTCGGTTCACCCCTCCACTTT
13,NA,TRBV7-3,NA,TRBJ1-4,CASSLGANEKLFF,TGTGCCAGCAGCTTAGGAGCTAATGAAAAACTGTTTTTT
15,NA,TRBV7-3,NA,TRBJ2-2,CASSLTQGFTGELFF,TGTGCCAGCAGCTTAACGCAGGGGTTCACCGGGGAGCTGTTTTTT
16,once,TRBV11-2,TRBD1,TRBJ1-1,CASSLDDGTVNTEAFF,TGTGCCAGCAGCTTAGACGACGGGACAGTGAACACTGAAGCTTTCTTT
13,NA,TRBV29-1,NA,TRBJ2-3,CSVEDLRGGTQYF,TGCAGCGTTGAAGATTTGCGGGGTGGTACGCAGTATTTT
17,NA,TRBV11-1,TRBD2,TRBJ2-3,CASSHGRLAGGTDTQYF,TGTGCCAGCAGCCACGGAAGACTAGCGGGGGGCACAGATACGCAGTATTTT
14,NA,TRBV14,NA,TRBJ1-1,CASSQQGWATEAFF,TGTGCCAGCAGCCAACAGGGTTGGGCCACTGAAGCTTTCTTT
17,NA,TRBV4-2,TRBD2,TRBJ2-1,CASSQDRASGGALEQFF,TGTGCCAGCAGCCAAGATCGGGCTAGCGGGGGGGCCCTCGAGCAGTTCTTC
16,NA,TRBV7-2,TRBD2,TRBJ2-7,CASSPLERAGGGEQYF,TGTGCCAGCAGCCCCCTTGAGCGAGCGGGGGGGGGCGAGCAGTACTTC
15,NA,TRBV25-1,NA,TRBJ1-2,CASSSPGGANYGYTF,TGTGCCAGCAGTTCCCCCGGGGGGGCTAACTATGGCTACACCTTC
15,NA,TRBV5-4,NA,TRBJ1-3,CASSLEGGSGNTIYF,TGTGCCAGCAGCTTGGAGGGAGGATCCGGAAACACCATATATTTT
15,NA,TRBV18,NA,TRBJ1-1,CASSPPRHLNTEAFF,TGTGCCAGCTCACCACCCAGACATTTGAACACTGAAGCTTTCTTT
16,NA,TRBV23-1,NA,TRBJ1-5,CASSQSCYQVNQPQHF,TGCGCCAGCAGTCAATCGTGCTATCAGGTCAATCAGCCCCAGCATTTT
17,NA,TRBV4-2,TRBD1,TRBJ1-5,CASSPIIGQGHNQPQHF,TGTGCCAGCAGCCCCATAATAGGACAGGGCCACAATCAGCCCCAGCATTTT
15,NA,TRBV5-5,NA,TRBJ1-1,CASSLESGGGTEAFF,TGTGCCAGCAGCTTGGAAAGCGGGGGCGGCACTGAAGCTTTCTTT
20,once,TRBV4-3,NA,TRBJ2-2,CASSQDIRWAEYPNTGELFF,TGCGCCAGCAGCCAAGATATTAGGTGGGCAGAGTACCCGAACACCGGGGAGCTGTTTTTT
17,NA,TRBV10-1,TRBD2,TRBJ2-3,CATPPSSGGSSTDTQYF,TGCGCCACCCCCCCGAGTAGCGGGGGGTCTAGCACAGATACGCAGTATTTT
16,NA,TRBV7-2,NA,TRBJ2-4,CASSLQTGVAKNIQYF,TGTGCCAGCAGCTTACAGACGGGGGTTGCCAAAAACATTCAGTACTTC
16,NA,TRBV5-6,NA,TRBJ2-3,CASNGRGSLGTDTQYF,TGTGCCAGCAACGGCAGAGGGTCCCTCGGCACAGATACGCAGTATTTT
14,NA,TRBV2,NA,TRBJ2-1,CASKAQGPDNEQFF,TGTGCCAGTAAGGCACAGGGACCTGACAATGAGCAGTTCTTC
15,NA,TRBV15,TRBD1,TRBJ2-7,CATSVTGTGGYEQYF,TGTGCCACCAGCGTTACCGGGACAGGGGGCTACGAGCAGTACTTC
14,NA,TRBV6-1,TRBD1,TRBJ2-1,CASSPRTGVNEQFF,TGTGCCAGCAGTCCCCGGACAGGTGTCAATGAGCAGTTCTTC
12,NA,TRBV5-6,TRBD2,TRBJ2-7,CASSLSGGEQYF,TGTGCCAGCAGCTTGTCGGGGGGGGAGCAGTACTTC
13,once,TRBV5-1,NA,TRBJ1-1,CASSLSGRTEAFF,TGCGCCAGCAGCTTATCGGGAAGGACTGAAGCTTTCTTT
18,NA,TRBV21-1,NA,TRBJ1-4,CASSNFGREGSANEKLFF,TGTGCCAGCAGCAATTTCGGCAGGGAAGGGTCGGCTAATGAAAAACTGTTTTTT
13,NA,TRBV6-4,TRBD1,TRBJ2-3,CASSAQGADTQYF,TGTGCCAGCAGTGCCCAGGGGGCAGATACGCAGTATTTT
14,NA,TRBV7-3,TRBD1,TRBJ2-3,CASSLSRFQGAQYF,TGTGCCAGCAGCTTAAGTCGGTTCCAGGGGGCTCAGTATTTT
15,NA,TRBV18,TRBD1,TRBJ2-7,CASSLRQGAGNEQYF,TGTGCCAGCTCACTGAGACAGGGGGCAGGCAACGAGCAGTACTTC
15,NA,TRBV27,TRBD1,TRBJ2-7,CASSGTGTVSHEQYF,TGTGCCAGCAGTGGGACCGGGACAGTCTCCCACGAGCAGTACTTC
15,NA,TRBV4-1,NA,TRBJ1-1,CASSQIQVMNTEAFF,TGCGCCAGCAGCCAGATACAGGTCATGAACACTGAAGCTTTCTTT
17,NA,TRBV7-9,NA,TRBJ1-5,CASSGDSKLNSNQPQHF,TGTGCCAGCAGCGGTGACAGTAAACTTAATAGCAATCAGCCCCAGCATTTT
13,NA,TRBV6-5,NA,TRBJ1-2,CASRPGLSYGYTF,TGTGCCAGCAGGCCTGGCCTCAGTTATGGCTACACCTTC
18,NA,TRBV23-1,TRBD1,TRBJ1-1,CASSHSPGQGGKRTEAFF,TGCGCCAGCAGTCATTCCCCAGGACAGGGGGGGAAAAGGACTGAAGCTTTCTTT
14,NA,TRBV19,NA,TRBJ1-2,CASSIGGATFGYTF,TGTGCCAGTAGTATCGGGGGGGCAACCTTTGGCTACACCTTC
14,NA,TRBV5-4,NA,TRBJ1-1,CASSIGEMNTEAFF,TGTGCCAGCAGCATCGGAGAGATGAACACTGAAGCTTTCTTT
13,NA,TRBV12-5,NA,TRBJ2-1,CATRDLADNEQFF,TGTGCTACCCGGGACTTAGCCGACAATGAGCAGTTCTTC
17,NA,TRBV9,TRBD2,TRBJ2-3,CASSVDASGGLIDTQYF,TGTGCCAGCAGCGTAGATGCTAGCGGGGGGTTGATTGATACGCAGTATTTT